The 9 T cell receptor beta chains presented below share a single source sample, sequenced in a study of CD8 T cells in ankylosing spondylitis. TCRdb redid the calling of the 5' RACE reads with MiXCR, one entry per CDR3 protein. The sample carries about 140,000 distinct CDR3 sequences, roughly a third recorded once. The sequenced material came from synovial fluid, either unsorted or a sorted T cell fraction (not recorded which). Every receptor here comes from a male donor with ankylosing spondylitis.

This clonotype has just a few counts. The rearrangement links TRBV12-3 or TRBV12-4 to TRBJ2-7; 12 bases line up with TRBD1. This CDR3 comprises 15 residues. V lost 3 bases to trimming and J lost 5 bases; unmatched junction nucleotides: 5. CDR3 region: CASSFKGTGGHEQYF. For the CDR3, the DNA is TGTGCCAGCAGTTTTAAGGGGACAGGGGGCCACGAGCAGTACTTC.

The chain uses TRBV7-2 and TRBJ2-4; D unresolved. The CDR3 loop spans 12 amino acids. Germline values: CDR1 SGHTA, CDR2 FQGNSA. Trimming left V 1 base short and J 9 bases short, with 7 bases between. CDR3 bases: TGTGCCAGCAGCTTAGAGCTGGGCATTCAGTACTTC. Protein product: CASSLELGIQYF. Supplemented by reference TRBV7-2 and TRBJ2-4, the full variable domain reads GAGVSQSPSNKVTEKGKDVELRCDPISGHTALYWYRQSLGQGLEFLIYFQGNSAPDKSGLPSDRFSAERTGGSVSTLTIQRTQQEDSAVYLCASSLELGIQYFGAGTRLSVL.

This chain links TRBV5-5 with TRBJ2-7, with no clear D. Germline loops: CDR1 SGHKS, CDR2 YYEKEE (reference sequence). V lost 2 bases and J lost 0, with 6 bases in between. The CDR3 has 13 amino acids. In DNA form, the CDR3 reads TGTGCCAGCAGCTTTCCTAGCTCCTACGAGCAGTACTTC. Its protein is CASSFPSSYEQYF.

J is TRBJ2-4 and V is TRBV10-3; 7 bases are shared with TRBD2. The CDR3 length is 13 residues. After removal of 6 bases from V and 16 bases from J, the junction contained 15 bases not matched to a gene. The V gene's germline CDR1 is ENHRY and CDR2 SYGVKD. CDR3 loop: CAISREAGESQYF. For the CDR3, the DNA is TGTGCCATCAGCCGGGAGGCGGGAGAGAGTCAATACTTC.

The chain joins TRBV20-1 to TRBJ2-3, with 9 bases identical to TRBD2. The CDR3 has 15 amino acids. The germline gives CDR1 DFQATT, CDR2 SNEGSKA (reference sequence). J lost 6 bases, V lost 2 bases, and 9 bases had no gene match. The DNA for the CDR3 is TGCAGTGCTAGACTGGGGGCTAGCGGGGATGATACGCAGTATTTT. It encodes CSARLGASGDDTQYF.

This clonotype was observed at least ten times. The rearrangement links TRBV5-1 to TRBJ2-2; D possibly corresponds to TRBD1 (5 bases). This CDR3 has 15 amino acids. Germline CDR1 reads SGHRS; CDR2 reads YFSETQ. The V and J ends lost 4 bases and 1 base respectively, with 11 bases between them. CDR3 nucleotides: TGCGCCAGCAGCACAGGACAAAGGAACACCGGGGAGCTGTTTTTT. It is translated as CASSTGQRNTGELFF.

The table lists this clonotype with a few counts. This sequence joins TRBV6-1 and TRBJ1-1; unclear D gene. Germline V gene sequence: CDR1 MNHNS, CDR2 SASEGT. This CDR3 region has 12 residues. V dropped 7 bases and J dropped 4 bases, with 10 bases sitting between them. CDR3 bases: TGTGCCAGCAATCAAGCGATCACTGAAGCTTTCTTT. It translates to CASNQAITEAFF.

The chain recombines TRBV2 with TRBJ1-6, with 7 bases identical to TRBD1. The V gene's germline CDR1 is SNHLY and CDR2 FYNNEI. Trimming removed 5 bases from V and 5 bases from J; junction bases left unmatched: 9. The CDR3 contains 16 residues. The CDR3 DNA sequence: TGTGCCAGCAGTCGACAGGGACCGTCGAATAATTCACCCCTCCACTTT. This sequence encodes CASSRQGPSNNSPLHF. The variable domain in full, completed from reference TRBV2 and TRBJ1-6, reads EPEVTQTPSHQVTQMGQEVILRCVPISNHLYFYWYRQILGQKVEFLVSFYNNEISEKSEIFDDQFSVERPDGSNFTLKIRSTKLEDSAMYFCASSRQGPSNNSPLHFGNGTRLTVT.

The CDR3 bases are TGCGCCAGCAGCCAAGAACTGGTGTGGAGAGAGCAGTTCTTC. Translated, it gives CASSQELVWREQFF. The chain joins TRBV4-1 to TRBJ2-1; D is unclear. The ends were cut back, 0 bases at V and 10 bases at J, with 13 bases in the middle. CDR1 and CDR2 from the germline V gene are MGHRA and YSYEKL. This CDR3 contains 14 residues.